The table lists the clone carrying this TCR beta chain with many counts. Its specificity is not known. TCR beta CDR3 sequences were amplified from RNA transcripts. The HTBI primer set served for first-round RT-PCR of the TCR CDR3. Using its own MiXCR run on the multiplex PCR reads, TCRdb lists one record per CDR3 protein. The sample has about 410,000 distinct CDR3 sequences, roughly 15% seen once; the top ten hold about 13%. Between the trimmed V and J ends, which lost 6 bases and 10 bases, there was a span of 13 bases. This CDR3 comprises 12 residues. CDR1 is SNHLY, CDR2 FYNNEI, per germline. Lactation, pregnancy, other autoimmune disease or uncontrolled infection led to exclusion of patients. Source material for PBMCs was around 10 ml fresh peripheral blood. The data are from a study of T cells in Graves' hyperthyroidism and ophthalmopathy. Study findings and constraints: Among clonotypes expanded in thyroid above 0.001, most were also found in blood.

The receptor was derived from a man aged 18 to 30 with Graves' ophthalmopathy. What was sequenced was blood. The rearrangement uses TRBV2 and TRBJ2-1, with D maybe TRBD2 (5 bases). CDR3 DNA sequence: TGTGCCAGCAGCCTGCACTCTAGCGAGCAGTTCTTC. Its translation: CASSLHSSEQFF.